This is a list of T cell receptor beta chains from one sample in a study of cytomegalovirus exposure and HLA in healthy donors. This table comes from immunoSEQ multiplex PCR, and its TCRdb copy is limited to in-frame clones, with some not included. This sample has 280,000 or so clones, with around 89% found just once. The sample consisted of PBMCs. These receptors were obtained from a woman aged 18-29 years in good health and CMV-seronegative. The conserved cysteine and the conserved F or W are not part of the CDR3 here. Fields, in order: J gene, V gene, CDR3 protein.

TRBJ2-7 TRBV5-6 ASSPAGTGVYKQY
TRBJ2-3 TRBV4-2 ASSQDRPAAGFTDTQY
TRBJ2-7 TRBV7-2 ASSLVLKYEQY
TRBJ2-7 TRBV20-1 SATAPFGQY
TRBJ2-1 TRBV11-3 ASSLDLGTGSNEQF
TRBJ2-3 TRBV6-1 ATKKGEGSTDTQY
TRBJ2-1 TRBV6-4 ASSVGAGAGNEQF
TRBJ2-3 TRBV6-1 ASSDPQRDPTDTQY
TRBJ2-7 TRBV28 ASRQGGSYEQY
TRBJ1-6 TRBV9 ASSVDPYGLDKTNSPLH
TRBJ1-2 TRBV5-1 ASSLADGAYGYT
TRBJ2-1 TRBV5-6 ASSLAPEPYNEQF
TRBJ2-7 TRBV11-2 ASSLDFTSYEQY
TRBJ2-7 TRBV5-1 ASSPDWFYEQY
TRBJ2-3 TRBV19 ASSIARGSTDTQY
TRBJ2-7 TRBV7-9 ASSWSEQGAQEQY
TRBJ1-2 TRBV27 ASSLGAGGYGYT
TRBJ2-3 TRBV2 ASSESGSGRTDTQY
TRBJ1-5 TRBV4-2 ASSQLDRGNQPQH
TRBJ1-2 TRBV30 AWSGGLGYT
TRBJ1-2 TRBV5-6 ASSLRPGDYGYT
TRBJ1-4 TRBV4-3 ASSPSLQGSGEKLF